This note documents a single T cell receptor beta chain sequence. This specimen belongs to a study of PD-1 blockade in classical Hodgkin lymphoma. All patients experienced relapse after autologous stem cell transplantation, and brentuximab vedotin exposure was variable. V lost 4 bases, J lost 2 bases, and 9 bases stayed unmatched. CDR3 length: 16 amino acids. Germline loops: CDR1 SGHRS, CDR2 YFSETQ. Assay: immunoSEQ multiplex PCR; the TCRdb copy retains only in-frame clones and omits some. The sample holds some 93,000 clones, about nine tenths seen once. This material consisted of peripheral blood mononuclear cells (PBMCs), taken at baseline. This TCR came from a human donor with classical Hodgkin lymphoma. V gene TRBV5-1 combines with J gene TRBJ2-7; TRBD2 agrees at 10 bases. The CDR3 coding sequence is TGCGCCAGCAGCCCTCGTAGGACTAGCGGCGCCTACGAGCAGTACTTC. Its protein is CASSPRRTSGAYEQYF.